This T cell receptor (beta chain) comes out of a study of OX40 agonist ivuxolimab in advanced cancers. Study in general: In three patients, partial responses were observed, one with hepatocellular carcinoma and two with cutaneous melanoma. Overall study findings and caveats: The authors did not determine the antigen specificity of the expanded peripheral T cells.

Baseline was the first blood sampling point, followed by cycle 4 day 1 and cycle 7 day 1. Method: immunoSEQ multiplex PCR; TCRdb's copy keeps in-frame clones and lacks some. The table lists roughly 32,000 clones, almost 85% of them singletons, with 20% to 25% in the top ten. Points on this clone: Its cognate antigen is unknown.

CDR1 and CDR2 (germline): MGHRA, YSYEKL. The CDR3 loop spans 14 amino acids. V dropped 3 bases and J dropped 3 bases, with 9 bases sitting between them. This chain links TRBV4-1 with TRBJ2-1; D gene uncertain. Sequencing used CD4+ or CD8+ T cells sorted from blood, obtained in a trial of the OX40 agonist ivuxolimab. The clonotype comes from an adult with an advanced solid tumor such as melanoma, head and neck, liver or kidney cancer. The CDR3 nucleotides read TGCGCCAGCAGCCATAGGTCCCTCTACAATGAGCAGTTCTTC. The encoded protein is CASSHRSLYNEQFF.